The entry below describes one T cell receptor (beta chain). The sample belongs to a study of technical replicates of blood from a few donors. Data came from immunoSEQ multiplex PCR; TCRdb stores just in-frame clones and leaves some out. This table holds around 68,000 clones, about 97% found once. The CDR3 sequence is 14 residues long. CDR1 and CDR2 from the germline V gene are MNHEY and SMNVEV (reference sequence). Trimming stripped 4 bases from V and 7 bases from J, with 13 bases between. The specimen was T cells isolated from PBMCs. This TCR was sampled from a human donor in good health. V usage is TRBV27 and J usage is TRBJ1-4; the D gene is possibly TRBD1 (6 bases). The CDR3 DNA is TGTGCCAGCAGTTCTGGGGGAGGGGGTGAAAAACTGTTTTTT. Residues: CASSSGGGGEKLFF.